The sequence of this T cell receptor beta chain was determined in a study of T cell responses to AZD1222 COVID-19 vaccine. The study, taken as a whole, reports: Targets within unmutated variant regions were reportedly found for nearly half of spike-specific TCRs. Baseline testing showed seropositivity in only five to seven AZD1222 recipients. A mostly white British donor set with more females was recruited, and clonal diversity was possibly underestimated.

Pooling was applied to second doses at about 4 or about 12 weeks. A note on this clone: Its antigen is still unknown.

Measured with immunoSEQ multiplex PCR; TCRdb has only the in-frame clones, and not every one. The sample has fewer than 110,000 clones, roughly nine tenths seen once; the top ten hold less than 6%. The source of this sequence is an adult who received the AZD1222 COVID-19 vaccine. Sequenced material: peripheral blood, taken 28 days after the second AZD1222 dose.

CDR3 DNA sequence: TGCGCCAGCAGCCAAGATGGGGCTGAAGCTTTCTTT. It translates to CASSQDGAEAFF. The chain has TRBV4-1 and TRBJ1-1; no firm D call. The CDR3 sequence is 12 residues long. Trimming shortened V by 0 bases and J by 6 bases, and 5 bases separated the two germline ends. The germline gives CDR1 MGHRA, CDR2 YSYEKL.